This T cell receptor (beta chain) was retrieved from a study of blood T cell repertoires in COVID-19. Study background: COVID-19 samples collected from the United States, Italy and Spain covered acute and convalescent phases.

The CDR3 runs 16 residues. Deletions cut 1 base from V and 3 bases from J, with 15 bases between. The V gene's germline CDR1 is KGHSH and CDR2 LQKENI. In the original analysis: Amplification from reference gene primers served as the basis for estimated nucleated cell counts. Produced via immunoSEQ multiplex PCR; TCRdb's table is partial and in-frame only. V and J calls and clone size are as listed in that table; D and trimming were resolved from the DNA. The top ten hold roughly 7% of the sample, which has more than 60,000 clones, more than 70% seen once. The chain joins TRBV18 to TRBJ2-5; D might be TRBD1 (7 bases). What was sequenced was peripheral blood. The receptor was derived from a man aged 60 to 69 with acute or convalescent COVID-19. CDR3 in amino acids: CASSPRAGGNEETQYF. Here the CDR3 DNA reads TGTGCCAGCTCACCACGGGCAGGGGGGAACGAAGAGACCCAGTACTTC.